This T cell receptor beta chain was identified during a study of response to subunit inactivated influenza vaccine. Each CDR3 protein is one row after TCRdb ran MiXCR on the RT-PCR reads. The data contain hundreds of thousands of distinct CDR3 sequences, approximately 7.1% of them singletons. Overall study findings and caveats: New T cells are recruited in small numbers by each seasonal influenza vaccination, according to the authors' suggestion.

This clonotype was observed a handful of times. Its antigen is still unknown. Trimming took 5 bases from V and 2 from J, leaving 15 bases between them. There are 15 residues in the CDR3. Looked up from germline, CDR1 is SEHNR and CDR2 is FQNEAQ (reference sequence). This rearrangement joins TRBV7-9 to TRBJ2-5; tentatively, D is TRBD2 (5 bases). Here the sequenced sample was PBMCs from blood, taken less than 30 months after vaccination. The source is a man aged 50 to 69 who received an inactivated influenza vaccine. CDR3 DNA: TGTGCCAGCAGCATCGTTTCGGGATGGCAAGAGACCCAGTACTTC. Translation gives CASSIVSGWQETQYF. The variable domain in full, completed from reference TRBV7-9 and TRBJ2-5, reads DTGVSQNPRHKITKRGQNVTFRCDPISEHNRLYWYRQTLGQGPEFLTYFQNEAQLEKSRLLSDRFSAERPKGSFSTLEIQRTEQGDSAMYLCASSIVSGWQETQYFGPGTRLLVL.